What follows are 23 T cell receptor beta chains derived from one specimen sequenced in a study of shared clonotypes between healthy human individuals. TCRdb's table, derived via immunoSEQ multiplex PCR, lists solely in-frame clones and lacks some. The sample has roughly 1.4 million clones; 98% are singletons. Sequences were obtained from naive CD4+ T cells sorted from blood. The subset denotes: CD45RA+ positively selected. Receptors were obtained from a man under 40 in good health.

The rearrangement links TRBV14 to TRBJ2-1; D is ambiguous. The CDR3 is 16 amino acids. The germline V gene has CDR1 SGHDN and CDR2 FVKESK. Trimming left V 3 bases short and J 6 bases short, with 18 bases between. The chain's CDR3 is CASSHRRTLSANEQFF. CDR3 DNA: TGTGCCAGCAGCCATAGGCGGACCCTTTCCGCCAATGAGCAGTTCTTC.

The CDR3 region has the DNA TGTGCCAGCAGACACCTGGGACTAGCGGGACCGACTAGCACAGATACGCAGTATTTT. Protein product: CASRHLGLAGPTSTDTQYF. V gene TRBV27 combines with J gene TRBJ2-3; 13 bases align to TRBD2. Germline values: CDR1 MNHEY, CDR2 SMNVEV (reference sequence). With 6 bases clipped from V and 0 bases from J, the junction kept 12 bases outside the gene matches. The CDR3 is made up of 19 amino acids.

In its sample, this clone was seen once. The CDR3 coding sequence is TGCAGCGGACGGGACAGCCCTATAGATACGCAGTATTTT. Translated, it gives CSGRDSPIDTQYF. V and J are TRBV29-1 and TRBJ2-3, with 7 bases lining up with TRBD1. This CDR3 contains 13 residues. With 7 bases clipped from V and 5 bases from J, the junction kept 9 bases outside the gene matches. Germline loops: CDR1 SQVTM, CDR2 ANQGSEA.

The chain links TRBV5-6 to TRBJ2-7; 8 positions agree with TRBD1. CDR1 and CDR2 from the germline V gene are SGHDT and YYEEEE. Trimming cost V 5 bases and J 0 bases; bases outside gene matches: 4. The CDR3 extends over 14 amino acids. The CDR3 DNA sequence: TGTGCCAGCAGTTCAGGACAGGGCTCCTACGAGCAGTACTTC. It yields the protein CASSSGQGSYEQYF. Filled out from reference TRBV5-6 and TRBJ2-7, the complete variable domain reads DAGVTQSPTHLIKTRGQQVTLRCSPKSGHDTVSWYQQALGQGPQFIFQYYEEEERQRGNFPDRFSGHQFPNYSSELNVNALLLGDSALYLCASSSGQGSYEQYFGPGTRLTVT.

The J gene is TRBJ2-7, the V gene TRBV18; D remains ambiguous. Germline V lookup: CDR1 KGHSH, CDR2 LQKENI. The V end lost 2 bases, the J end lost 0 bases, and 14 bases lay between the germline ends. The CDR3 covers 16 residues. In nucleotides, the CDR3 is TGTGCCAGCTCACCAAAACGGACGGCCCTCTCCTACGAGCAGTACTTC. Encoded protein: CASSPKRTALSYEQYF.

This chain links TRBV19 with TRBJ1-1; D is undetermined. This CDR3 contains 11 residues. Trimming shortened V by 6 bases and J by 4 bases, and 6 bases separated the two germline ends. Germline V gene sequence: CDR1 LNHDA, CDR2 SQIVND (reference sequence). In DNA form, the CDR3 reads TGTGCCAGTAGATGGGGCACTGAAGCTTTCTTT. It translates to CASRWGTEAFF.

CDR3 DNA: TGTGCCAGCAGTGCACAGAATAATGAAAAACTGTTTTTT. This translates into CASSAQNNEKLFF. The V and J genes are TRBV6-1 and TRBJ1-4; no firm D call. The V end lost 4 bases, the J end lost 4 bases, and 7 bases lay between the germline ends. This CDR3 has 13 amino acids. Germline CDR1 and CDR2: MNHNS and SASEGT.

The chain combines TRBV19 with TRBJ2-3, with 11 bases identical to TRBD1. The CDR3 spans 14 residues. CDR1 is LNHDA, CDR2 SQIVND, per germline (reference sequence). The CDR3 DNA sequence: TGTGCGACAACGGGACAGGGGGTCCCAGATACGCAGTATTTT. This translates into CATTGQGVPDTQYF.

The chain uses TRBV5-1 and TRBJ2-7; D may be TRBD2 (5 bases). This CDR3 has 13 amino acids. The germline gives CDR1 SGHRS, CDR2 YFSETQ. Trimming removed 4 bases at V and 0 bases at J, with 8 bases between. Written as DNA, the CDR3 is TGCGCCAGCAGCAGCCGGGACTCCTACGAGCAGTACTTC. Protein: CASSSRDSYEQYF. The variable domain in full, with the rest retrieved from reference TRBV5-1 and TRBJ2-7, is KAGVTQTPRYLIKTRGQQVTLSCSPISGHRSVSWYQQTPGQGLQFLFEYFSETQRNKGNFPGRFSGRQFSNSRSEMNVSTLELGDSALYLCASSSRDSYEQYFGPGTRLTVT.

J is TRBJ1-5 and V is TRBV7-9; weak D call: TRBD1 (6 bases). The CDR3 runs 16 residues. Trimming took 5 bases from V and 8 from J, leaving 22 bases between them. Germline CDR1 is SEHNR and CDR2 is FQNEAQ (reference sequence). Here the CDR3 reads CASSTDSGTTIKPQHF. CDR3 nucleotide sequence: TGTGCCAGCAGCACCGACTCCGGGACAACAATCAAGCCCCAGCATTTT.

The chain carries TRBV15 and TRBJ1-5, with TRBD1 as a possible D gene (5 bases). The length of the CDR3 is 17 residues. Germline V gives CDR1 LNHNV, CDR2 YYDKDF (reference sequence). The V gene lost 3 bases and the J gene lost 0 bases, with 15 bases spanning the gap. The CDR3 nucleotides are TGTGCCACCAGCAGTCCTGGGGCCGGGAATAGCAATCAGCCCCAGCATTTT. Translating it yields CATSSPGAGNSNQPQHF.

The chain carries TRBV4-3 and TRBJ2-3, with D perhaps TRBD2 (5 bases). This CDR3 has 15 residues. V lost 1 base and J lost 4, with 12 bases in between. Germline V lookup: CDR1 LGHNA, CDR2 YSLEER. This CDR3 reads CASSQGVGEADTQYF. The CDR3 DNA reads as TGCGCCAGCAGCCAAGGGGTGGGAGAGGCAGATACGCAGTATTTT.

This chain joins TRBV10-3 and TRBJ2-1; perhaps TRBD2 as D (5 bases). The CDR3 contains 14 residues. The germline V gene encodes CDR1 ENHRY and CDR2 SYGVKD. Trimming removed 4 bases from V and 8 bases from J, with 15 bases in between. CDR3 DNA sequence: TGTGCCATCAGTGTATATAGCGACTTAGATGAGCAGTTCTTC. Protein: CAISVYSDLDEQFF.

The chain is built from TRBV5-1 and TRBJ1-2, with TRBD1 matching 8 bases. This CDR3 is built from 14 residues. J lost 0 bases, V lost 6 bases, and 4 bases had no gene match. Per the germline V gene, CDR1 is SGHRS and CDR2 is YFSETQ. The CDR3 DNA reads TGCGCCAGCATGGGGGGACAGGCTAACTATGGCTACACCTTC. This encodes CASMGGQANYGYTF. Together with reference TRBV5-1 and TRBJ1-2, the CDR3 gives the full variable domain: KAGVTQTPRYLIKTRGQQVTLSCSPISGHRSVSWYQQTPGQGLQFLFEYFSETQRNKGNFPGRFSGRQFSNSRSEMNVSTLELGDSALYLCASMGGQANYGYTFGSGTRLTVV.

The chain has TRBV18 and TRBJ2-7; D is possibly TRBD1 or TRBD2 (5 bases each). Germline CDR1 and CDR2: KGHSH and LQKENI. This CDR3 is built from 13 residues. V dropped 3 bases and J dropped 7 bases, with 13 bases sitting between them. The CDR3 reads CASSPPGAQEQYF. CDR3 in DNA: TGTGCCAGCTCACCCCCCGGGGCCCAGGAGCAGTACTTC. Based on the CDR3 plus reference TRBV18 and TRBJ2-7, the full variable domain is NAGVMQNPRHLVRRRGQEARLRCSPMKGHSHVYWYRQLPEEGLKFMVYLQKENIIDESGMPKERFSAEFPKEGPSILRIQQVVRGDSAAYFCASSPPGAQEQYFGPGTRLTVT.

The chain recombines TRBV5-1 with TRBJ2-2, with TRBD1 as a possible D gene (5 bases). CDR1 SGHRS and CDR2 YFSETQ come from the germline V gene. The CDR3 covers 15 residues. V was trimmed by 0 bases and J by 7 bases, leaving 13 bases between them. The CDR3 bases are TGCGCCAGCAGCTTGGGCAACTCAGGGATCGGGGAGCTGTTTTTT. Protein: CASSLGNSGIGELFF.

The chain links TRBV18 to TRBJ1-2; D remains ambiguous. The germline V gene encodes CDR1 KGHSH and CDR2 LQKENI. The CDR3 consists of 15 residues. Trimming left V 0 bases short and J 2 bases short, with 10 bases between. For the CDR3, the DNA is TGTGCCAGCTCACCACCCCCAGGAGCCAACTATGGCTACACCTTC. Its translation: CASSPPPGANYGYTF.

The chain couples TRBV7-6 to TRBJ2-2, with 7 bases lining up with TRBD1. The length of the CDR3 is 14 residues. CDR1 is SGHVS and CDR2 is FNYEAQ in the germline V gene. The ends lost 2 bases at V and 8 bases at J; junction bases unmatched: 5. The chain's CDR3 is CASSLLQGRGELFF. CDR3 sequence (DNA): TGTGCCAGCAGCTTACTACAGGGGAGAGGGGAGCTGTTTTTT.

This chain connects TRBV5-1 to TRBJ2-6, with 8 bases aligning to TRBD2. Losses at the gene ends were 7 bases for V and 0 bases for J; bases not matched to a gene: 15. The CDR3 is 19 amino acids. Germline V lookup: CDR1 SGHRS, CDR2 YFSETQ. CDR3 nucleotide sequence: TGCGCCAGCGCCAGCACCGGCCTAGCGGGTGTCTCTGGGGCCAACGTCCTGACTTTC. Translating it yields CASASTGLAGVSGANVLTF.

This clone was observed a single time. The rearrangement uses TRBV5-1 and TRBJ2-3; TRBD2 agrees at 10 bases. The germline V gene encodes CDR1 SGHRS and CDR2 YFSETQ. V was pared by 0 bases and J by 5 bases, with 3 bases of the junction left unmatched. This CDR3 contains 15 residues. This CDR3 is CASSLASGGLDTQYF. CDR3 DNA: TGCGCCAGCAGCTTGGCTAGCGGGGGATTAGATACGCAGTATTTT.

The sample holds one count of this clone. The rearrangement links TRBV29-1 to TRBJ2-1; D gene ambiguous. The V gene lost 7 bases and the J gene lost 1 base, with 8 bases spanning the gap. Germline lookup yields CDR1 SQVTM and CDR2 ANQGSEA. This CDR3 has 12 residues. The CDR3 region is CSGHGSYNEQFF. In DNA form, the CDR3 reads TGCAGCGGACATGGTTCCTACAATGAGCAGTTCTTC.

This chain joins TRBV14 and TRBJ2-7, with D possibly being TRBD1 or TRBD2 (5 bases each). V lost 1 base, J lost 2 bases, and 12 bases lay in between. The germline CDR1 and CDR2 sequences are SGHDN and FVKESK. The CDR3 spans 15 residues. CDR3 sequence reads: CASSQVGEFPYEQYF. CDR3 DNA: TGTGCCAGCAGCCAAGTAGGGGAGTTTCCCTACGAGCAGTACTTC.

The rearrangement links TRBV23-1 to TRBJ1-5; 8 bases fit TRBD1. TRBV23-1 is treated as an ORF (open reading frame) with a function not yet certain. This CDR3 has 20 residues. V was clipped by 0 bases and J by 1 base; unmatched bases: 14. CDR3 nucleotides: TGCGCCAGCAGTCAATCGTACAAAACAGGGGGGATTAGGAGCAATCAGCCCCAGCATTTT. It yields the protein CASSQSYKTGGIRSNQPQHF.